The present T cell receptor beta chain was sequenced within a study of T-cell memory formation after mild COVID-19. Study outcomes and limitations: Mainly in CM and EM were contracting CD4+ clones; CD8+ were in EMRA.

TCRdb reanalysed the 5' RACE reads using MiXCR and keeps one entry per CDR3 protein. This table holds some 450,000 distinct CDR3 sequences, more than 15% found once. There are a few counts of this clonotype. Its antigen remains unidentified. Germline CDR1 ENHRY, CDR2 SYGVKD. Trimming stripped 4 bases from V and 5 bases from J, with 5 bases between. This CDR3 has 11 residues. Sequencing input: PBMCs or a T cell subset sorted from them (not recorded which). The chain is built from TRBV10-3 and TRBJ1-2; D is unresolved. This clonotype was obtained from a man in his late teens or twenties who had mild COVID-19 (a few samples of this study predate the infection). Cell type and time point are not known. CDR3 DNA: TGTGCCATCAGTGGAGGGTATGGCTACACCTTC. Its translation is CAISGGYGYTF.